This entry lists 3 T cell receptor beta chains sequenced from one sample in a study of response to subunit inactivated influenza vaccine. TCRdb analysed the RT-PCR reads with MiXCR anew, one entry per CDR3 protein. The sample lists fewer than 750,000 distinct CDR3 sequences, 14% occurring once. The sample consisted of PBMCs from blood, taken about 13 days after vaccination. These receptors came from a man aged 50 to 60 who received an inactivated influenza vaccine.

This clonotype was counted a few times. The chain joins TRBV20-1 to TRBJ2-3; D is undetermined. V was shortened by 2 bases and J by 4 bases, with 13 bases between the two germline ends. The CDR3 runs 14 residues. Germline V gene lookup returns CDR1 DFQATT and CDR2 SNEGSKA (reference sequence). The chain's CDR3 is CSARRSGVADTQYF. DNA of the CDR3: TGCAGTGCTAGAAGATCTGGGGTTGCAGATACGCAGTATTTT.

A few counts support this clonotype. V and J are TRBV29-1 and TRBJ1-4, with D tentatively TRBD1 (5 bases). This CDR3 is 14 amino acids long. V lost 5 bases and J lost 2, with 12 bases in between. Germline V lookup: CDR1 SQVTM, CDR2 ANQGSEA. CDR3 sequence reads: CSVYEGFTNEKLFF. CDR3 nucleotides: TGCAGCGTTTATGAGGGGTTTACTAATGAAAAACTGTTTTTT.

This clonotype was recorded a few times. The CDR3 loop is CSARASSTDTQYF. CDR3 nucleotides: TGCAGTGCTAGAGCTTCCAGCACAGATACGCAGTATTTT. The V call is TRBV20-1, the J call TRBJ2-3; D gene ambiguous. The length of the CDR3 is 13 residues. V was clipped by 1 base and J by 0 bases, with 5 bases between them. Per germline, CDR1 DFQATT and CDR2 SNEGSKA (reference sequence).